One and the same sample provided the 12 T cell receptor beta chains below, sequenced in a study of Graves' ophthalmopathy and Graves' hyperthyroidism. TCR beta CDR3 regions were amplified from RNA transcripts. The library came from an HTBI-primed first-round RT-PCR and a second-round multiplex PCR. Via MiXCR, TCRdb re-called the multiplex PCR reads, giving one row per CDR3 protein. The sample lists over a million distinct CDR3 sequences; about 35% were seen once. The sample comprised peripheral blood or thyroid tissue (not recorded which). The source is an adult man with Graves' hyperthyroidism.

There are many counts of this clonotype. The genes are TRBV15 and TRBJ1-5; D unresolved. Germline V gene sequence: CDR1 LNHNV, CDR2 YYDKDF (reference sequence). The CDR3 sequence is 15 residues long. Trimming left V 1 base short and J 0 bases short, with 7 bases between. In DNA form, the CDR3 reads TGTGCCACCAGCAGAGGTTCTGTTAGCAATCAGCCCCAGCATTTT. Encoded protein: CATSRGSVSNQPQHF.

V is TRBV2 and J is TRBJ1-2; D is possibly TRBD1 (5 bases). Germline-derived CDR1 and CDR2 are SNHLY and FYNNEI. CDR3 length: 12 residues. CDR3 residues: CAPQGSNYGYTF. The CDR3 DNA sequence: TGTGCACCCCAGGGCAGTAACTATGGCTACACCTTC.

There are many counts of this clonotype. This chain joins TRBV7-8 and TRBJ1-2; TRBD1 is a possible D gene (6 bases). The CDR3 is 15 amino acids. V gave up 3 bases and J gave up 0 bases, with 11 bases separating them. Germline assignment: CDR1 SGHVS and CDR2 FQNEAQ. CDR3 region: CASSLRGGANYGYTF. Here the CDR3 DNA reads TGTGCCAGCAGCTTGAGGGGGGGGGCTAACTATGGCTACACCTTC.

This clonotype was found many times. The V gene is TRBV10-2, the J gene TRBJ1-1; D is ambiguous. CDR1 is WSHSY and CDR2 is SAAADI in the germline V gene. V was cut by 8 bases and J by 1 base, with 5 bases left in between. The CDR3 length is 11 residues. Written as DNA, the CDR3 is TGCGCCAGCGAGGCGAACACTGAAGCTTTCTTT. Translation: CASEANTEAFF.

In the case of this clonotype: No DNA is shown, since the ends of the CDR3 on it are uncertain; the CDR3 is the one TCRdb lists. The rearrangement links TRBV9 to TRBJ1-1; the DNA was not used to check the table's D call, TRBD1. Germline V CDR1 and CDR2: SGDLS, YYNGEE. The CDR3 adds up to 15 amino acids, both ends counted. The CDR3 spells CACSARPDRATEAFF.

The chain links TRBV5-1 to TRBJ1-1; 8 bases are shared with TRBD1. Unmatched junction bases numbered 5, after V lost 0 bases and J lost 1 base. Germline CDR1 SGHRS, CDR2 YFSETQ. This CDR3 spans 16 amino acids. CDR3 DNA sequence: TGCGCCAGCAGCTTGGGTGGGGGACAGGCGAACACTGAAGCTTTCTTT. Its translation is CASSLGGGQANTEAFF.

The chain couples TRBV5-1 to TRBJ2-2, with TRBD2 as a possible D gene (6 bases). The V end lost 4 bases, the J end lost 0 bases, and 13 bases lay between the germline ends. CDR1 is SGHRS and CDR2 is YFSETQ in the germline V gene. This CDR3 spans 16 amino acids. The CDR3: CASSGSGTPNTGELFF. The CDR3 region has the DNA TGCGCCAGCAGCGGATCCGGGACTCCGAACACCGGGGAGCTGTTTTTT.

The chain employs TRBV7-9 and TRBJ2-5, with 7 bases matching TRBD1. Germline V gene data show CDR1 as SEHNR and CDR2 as FQNEAQ (reference sequence). V trimming: 5 bases; J trimming: 5 bases; junction bases outside the gene matches: 11. The CDR3 is 15 amino acids. As DNA, the CDR3 is TGTGCCAGCAGCACAAAGACAGCACAGGGGGAGACCCAGTACTTC. It codes for CASSTKTAQGETQYF.

This clonotype was seen many times. The chain joins TRBV12-3 or TRBV12-4 to TRBJ1-5; 12 nucleotides match TRBD1. The CDR3 totals 15 residues. The V and J ends lost 4 bases and 7 bases, in that order; junction bases with no gene match: 5. The CDR3 region is CASSSGTGGRQPQHF. In DNA form, the CDR3 reads TGTGCCAGCAGTTCTGGGACAGGGGGCAGGCAGCCCCAGCATTTT.

Concerning this clonotype: A read error may be the cause here, since a much bigger clone is one base away. The J gene is TRBJ1-2, the V gene TRBV19; no firm D call. The CDR3 extends over 13 amino acids. Germline CDR1 is LNHDA and CDR2 is SQIVND (reference sequence). The CDR3 coding sequence is TGTGCCAGTAGTATGGCCAGGTCCTATGGCAACACCTTC. Amino acids: CASSMARSYGNTF.

Turning to this clonotype: A clone one base away is much larger, so this may be a read error. The chain employs TRBV19 and TRBJ2-2; 8 positions agree with TRBD1. Germline V CDR1 and CDR2: LNHDA, SQIVND (reference sequence). This CDR3 is built from 17 residues. In DNA, the CDR3 is TGTGCCGGTAGTCCAATCAGACAGGGGCCTAACACCGGGGAGCTGTTTTTT. Translated, it gives CAGSPIRQGPNTGELFF.

V gene TRBV20-1 combines with J gene TRBJ1-4; 8 bases agree with TRBD1. Trimming took 4 bases from V and 8 from J; bases not matched to a gene: 6. The germline V gene encodes CDR1 DFQATT and CDR2 SNEGSKA (reference sequence). This CDR3 contains 13 residues. Written as DNA, the CDR3 is TGCAGTGCTATAAGGACAGGGTTCGAAAAACTGTTTTTT. It codes for CSAIRTGFEKLFF.